The present entry profiles one T cell receptor beta chain with its context. The entry originates in a study of CD8+CD57+ T cells in acquired aplastic anemia. Patients picked for sequencing had shown CD8+CD57+ cell expansion detected by flow cytometry. The template for TCR beta VDJ and CDR3 sequence profiling was genomic DNA. Via MiXCR, TCRdb re-called the reads, giving one row per CDR3 protein. Among 150,000 to 200,000 distinct CDR3 sequences listed, around half were seen once. The CDR3 loop spans 17 amino acids. Looked up from germline, CDR1 is LNHNV and CDR2 is YYDKDF (reference sequence). The V gene lost 5 bases and the J gene lost 4 bases, with 23 bases spanning the gap.

V gene TRBV15 combines with J gene TRBJ1-2; weak D call: TRBD1 (5 bases). The material sequenced was sorted CD4+, CD8+, or CD8+CD57+ T cells (not recorded which) from PBMCs. This clonotype originated in a human donor with aplastic anemia. The DNA of the CDR3 is TGTGCCACCAGCTGCCGACTGGGGCAGATACGCAGCTATGGCTACACCTTC. Amino acid sequence: CATSCRLGQIRSYGYTF.